This T cell receptor (beta chain) was captured by sequencing in a study of blood T cell repertoires in COVID-19. V dropped 0 bases and J dropped 4; count of bases not matched to a gene: 9. This CDR3 region has 17 residues. Germline lookup yields CDR1 LGHDT and CDR2 YNNKEL (reference sequence). TCRdb's table, derived via immunoSEQ multiplex PCR, lists solely in-frame clones and lacks some. The data show over 400,000 clones, roughly 91% seen once. The TCR originated in a woman between 45 and 65 years old with COVID-19, enrolled during active disease. The J gene is TRBJ1-3, the V gene TRBV3-1 (or the pseudogene TRBV3-2), with 7 bases that match TRBD1. Specimen: peripheral blood. This CDR3 is CASSQDPDRVGGNTIYF. DNA of the CDR3: TGTGCCAGCAGCCAAGACCCCGACAGGGTTGGAGGAAACACCATATATTTT.